These 21 T cell receptor beta chains were all obtained from the same sample, sequenced in a study of radiation and T cells in renal cell carcinoma. Noted time point: baseline pretreatment blood. Stated treatment: 15 Gy SBRT to primary tumor, nephrectomy 4 weeks later. Repertoires were generated with immunoSEQ multiplex PCR, while TCRdb's copy carries only in-frame clones and drops some. The data contain 120,000 to 150,000 clones, 88% of them singletons. Specimen: blood, collected from a patient whose treatment included radiotherapy and nephrectomy. These receptor sequences come from a woman in her sixties or seventies with renal cell carcinoma.

The genes are TRBV6-6 and TRBJ1-2; D gene ambiguous. Germline values: CDR1 MNHNY, CDR2 SVGAGI (reference sequence). Trimming pared 6 bases from V and 4 bases from J, leaving 3 bases between. There are 10 residues in the CDR3. The CDR3 DNA follows: TGTGCCAGCAGGGGCTATGGCTACACCTTC. Protein sequence: CASRGYGYTF.

The V call is TRBV19, the J call TRBJ1-1; 7 bases align to TRBD1. CDR3 size: 14 residues. The V and J ends lost 5 bases and 1 base, in that order; junction bases with no gene match: 4. Germline V gene sequence: CDR1 LNHDA, CDR2 SQIVND (reference sequence). Here the CDR3 DNA reads TGTGCCAGTAGTCCTCGGACAGGGAACACTGAAGCTTTCTTT. Its protein product is CASSPRTGNTEAFF.

V and J are TRBV2 and TRBJ1-1, with D perhaps matching TRBD1 (5 bases). This CDR3 has 15 residues. V lost 4 bases and J 5 bases, leaving 17 bases between the germline ends. The V gene's germline CDR1 is SNHLY and CDR2 FYNNEI. The CDR3 loop reads CASSGGLVGGTEAFF. CDR3 DNA sequence: TGTGCCAGCAGTGGAGGCTTAGTTGGGGGGACTGAAGCTTTCTTT.

The V gene is TRBV6-4, the J gene TRBJ2-3; TRBD1 aligns across 10 bases. This CDR3 is 15 amino acids long. From germline, CDR1 is MRHNA and CDR2 SNTAGT. V was pared by 3 bases and J by 1 base, with 1 base of the junction left unmatched. CDR3 sequence: CASSEGTGGTDTQYF. CDR3 bases: TGTGCCAGCAGTGAAGGGACAGGGGGCACAGATACGCAGTATTTT.

The chain carries TRBV6-1 and TRBJ2-7; D is ambiguous. CDR3 length equals 12 residues. Germline CDR1 MNHNS, CDR2 SASEGT. Trimming took off 2 bases at V and 11 bases at J, with 13 bases between the two ends. CDR3 DNA sequence: TGTGCCAGCAGTGAACTTTTTAATCGAAAGTACTTC. Protein sequence: CASSELFNRKYF.

The chain is built from TRBV11-2 and TRBJ2-1; 7 bases map to TRBD1. This CDR3 comprises 15 residues. V was pared by 6 bases and J by 7 bases, with 12 bases of the junction left unmatched. The germline V gene has CDR1 SGHAT and CDR2 FQNNGV. The CDR3 protein is CASSLPGQYKNEQFF. The CDR3 DNA reads TGTGCCAGCAGTTTACCGGGACAGTACAAGAATGAGCAGTTCTTC.

The rearrangement links TRBV9 to TRBJ2-7; D is undetermined. V lost 0 bases to trimming and J lost 7 bases, with 14 bases between them. CDR1 SGDLS and CDR2 YYNGEE come from the germline V gene. The CDR3 loop spans 14 amino acids. CDR3 sequence reads: CASSVAESFGEQYF. CDR3 nucleotides: TGTGCCAGCAGCGTAGCTGAGTCGTTCGGTGAGCAGTACTTC.

This clone was seen only once. This chain links TRBV19 with TRBJ1-2, with D possibly being TRBD1 (6 bases). Between the trimmed V and J ends, which lost 6 bases and 3 bases, there was a span of 14 bases. This CDR3 has 14 residues. Germline V gene sequence: CDR1 LNHDA, CDR2 SQIVND (reference sequence). The CDR3 loop is CASSTPPGDYGYTF. The CDR3 DNA sequence: TGTGCCAGTAGCACTCCCCCAGGGGACTATGGCTACACCTTC.

As DNA, the CDR3 is TGTGCCAGCAGTGAAGGGAACGTGGGCGAGCAGTACTTC. Encoded protein: CASSEGNVGEQYF. The chain combines TRBV6-1 with TRBJ2-7; D remains unclear. This CDR3 comprises 13 residues. CDR1 and CDR2 from the germline V gene are MNHNS and SASEGT. The ends were cut back, 1 base at V and 6 bases at J, with 10 bases in the middle.

V and J are TRBV21-1 and TRBJ2-7; the table's D call, TRBD2, has no DNA check behind it. TRBV21-1 is a pseudogene locus. The CDR3 contains 15 residues. In nucleotides, the CDR3 is TGTGCCAGCAGCAGAGGGAGGGTCGGTTCCTACGAGCAGTACTTC. Translation gives CASSRGRVGSYEQYF.

This clone was counted a single time. The rearrangement joins TRBV4-3 to TRBJ1-2; TRBD1 matches at 7 bases. The CDR3 runs 14 residues. The V and J ends lost 2 bases and 6 bases, in that order; junction bases with no gene match: 6. CDR1 LGHNA and CDR2 YSLEER come from the germline V gene. The CDR3 here is CASSQYTGANGYTF. The CDR3 region has the DNA TGCGCCAGCAGCCAATACACAGGGGCGAATGGCTACACCTTC.

The J gene is TRBJ1-2, the V gene TRBV5-1; tentatively, D is TRBD1 (5 bases). The V end was cut by 0 bases, the J end by 2 bases, with 8 bases between. The germline V gene has CDR1 SGHRS and CDR2 YFSETQ. The CDR3 is made up of 14 amino acids. CDR3 loop: CASSLEGSNYGYTF. CDR3 coding DNA: TGCGCCAGCAGCTTGGAGGGGAGCAACTATGGCTACACCTTC.

The chain recombines TRBV27 with TRBJ2-7, with 11 bases aligning to TRBD2. The CDR3 spans 13 residues. The V segment lost 4 bases and the J segment 5 bases; nucleotides outside the gene matches: 1. Germline CDR1 MNHEY, CDR2 SMNVEV (reference sequence). In DNA form, the CDR3 reads TGTGCCAGCAGTTCGGGACTAGCGGACGAGCAGTACTTC. As protein: CASSSGLADEQYF.

There are a few counts of this clone. CDR3 loop: CSVRTKTGETEAFF. CDR3 nucleotide sequence: TGCAGCGTCCGAACCAAAACAGGGGAAACTGAAGCTTTCTTT. V usage is TRBV29-1 and J usage is TRBJ1-1, with 7 positions matching TRBD1. Germline V CDR1 and CDR2: SQVTM, ANQGSEA. After removal of 6 bases from V and 5 bases from J, the junction contained 12 bases not matched to a gene. CDR3 size: 14 residues. Full variable domain (outside the CDR3, taken from reference TRBV29-1 and TRBJ1-1): SAVISQKPSRDICQRGTSLTIQCQVDSQVTMMFWYRQQPGQSLTLIATANQGSEATYESGFVIDKFPISRPNLTFSTLTVSNMSPEDSSIYLCSVRTKTGETEAFFGQGTRLTVV.

This clone has only a few counts. V gene TRBV29-1 combines with J gene TRBJ1-5; no firm D call. V was pared by 6 bases and J by 3 bases, with 9 bases between. This CDR3 comprises 12 residues. Germline CDR1 SQVTM, CDR2 ANQGSEA. CDR3 amino acids: CSVAGINQPQHF. CDR3 coding DNA: TGCAGCGTGGCCGGAATCAATCAGCCCCAGCATTTT. The full variable domain, rest sourced from reference TRBV29-1 and TRBJ1-5, is SAVISQKPSRDICQRGTSLTIQCQVDSQVTMMFWYRQQPGQSLTLIATANQGSEATYESGFVIDKFPISRPNLTFSTLTVSNMSPEDSSIYLCSVAGINQPQHFGDGTRLSIL.

This chain uses TRBV30 with TRBJ2-4; maybe TRBD1 (5 bases). Trimming took off 5 bases at V and 2 bases at J, with 7 bases between the two ends. The CDR3 runs 12 residues. The V gene's germline CDR1 is GTSNPN and CDR2 SVGIG (reference sequence). The CDR3 loop is CAWQGSKNIQYF. For the CDR3, the DNA is TGTGCCTGGCAGGGATCCAAAAACATTCAGTACTTC.

The count of this clone is one. V and J are TRBV11-3 and TRBJ2-1, with D uncertain. The CDR3 is 15 amino acids. Trimming removed 2 bases from V and 7 bases from J, with 15 bases in between. CDR1 and CDR2 (germline): SGHNT, YENEEA. The CDR3 sequence is CASSLLAIRGNEQFF. CDR3 nucleotide sequence: TGTGCCAGCAGCTTATTGGCCATTCGTGGGAATGAGCAGTTCTTC.

J is TRBJ2-1 and V is TRBV30, with TRBD1 identical over 8 bases. This CDR3 region has 14 residues. J gave up 6 bases and V 1 base, and 5 bases lay outside the gene matches. Per the germline V gene, CDR1 is GTSNPN and CDR2 is SVGIG (reference sequence). CDR3 nucleotide sequence: TGTGCCTGGAGTGCGGGACAGGTAATCAATGAGCAGTTCTTC. Translated: CAWSAGQVINEQFF. The full variable domain, rest sourced from reference TRBV30 and TRBJ2-1, is SQTIHQWPATLVQPVGSPLSLECTVEGTSNPNLYWYRQAAGRGLQLLFYSVGIGQISSEVPQNLSASRPQDRQFILSSKKLLLSDSGFYLCAWSAGQVINEQFFGPGTRLTVL.

The chain couples TRBV27 to TRBJ1-5; 8 bases match TRBD1. The CDR3 has 15 residues. Looked up from germline, CDR1 is MNHEY and CDR2 is SMNVEV (reference sequence). Losses at the gene ends were 2 bases for V and 3 bases for J; bases not matched to a gene: 3. CDR3 in amino acids: CASSLGTGFNQPQHF. CDR3 in DNA: TGTGCCAGCAGTTTAGGGACAGGCTTCAATCAGCCCCAGCATTTT.

The chain is built from TRBV21-1 and TRBJ2-5; the D call in the table, TRBD2, was not verified against the DNA. TRBV21-1 is given as a pseudogene. This CDR3 comprises 16 residues. The CDR3 DNA follows: TGTGCCAGCAGCAAATTGAGCGGGGGAATCCAAGAGACCCAGTACTTC. Protein product: CASSKLSGGIQETQYF.

V and J are TRBV12-1 and TRBJ1-5; the DNA was not used to check the table's D call, TRBD1. TRBV12-1 is given as a pseudogene. The CDR3 has 15 amino acids. The CDR3 region is CASSLRQHPHQPQHF. The CDR3 DNA is TGTGCCAGCAGCTTGCGACAGCACCCTCATCAGCCCCAGCATTTT.